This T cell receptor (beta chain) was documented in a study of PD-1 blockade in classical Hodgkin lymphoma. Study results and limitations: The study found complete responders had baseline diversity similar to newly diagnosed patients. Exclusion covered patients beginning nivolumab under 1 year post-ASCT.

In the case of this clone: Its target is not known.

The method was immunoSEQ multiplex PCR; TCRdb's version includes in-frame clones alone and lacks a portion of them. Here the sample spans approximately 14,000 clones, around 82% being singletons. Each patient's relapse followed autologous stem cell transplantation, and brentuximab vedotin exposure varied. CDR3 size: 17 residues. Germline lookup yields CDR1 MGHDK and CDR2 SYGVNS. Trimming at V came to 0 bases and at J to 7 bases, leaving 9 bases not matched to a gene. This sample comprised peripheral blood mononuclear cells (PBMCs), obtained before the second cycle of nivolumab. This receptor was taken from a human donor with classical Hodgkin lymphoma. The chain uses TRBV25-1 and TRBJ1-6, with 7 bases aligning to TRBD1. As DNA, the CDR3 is TGTGCCAGCAGTGAATACGGTCCTGGGACAGTCAATTCACCCCTCCACTTT. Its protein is CASSEYGPGTVNSPLHF.